Described below is a single TCR beta chain sequence and its context. The antigen is unknown. This sample was included in a study of cytotoxic CD8 clonotypes in ibrutinib-treated CLL. As for the study in general: There were about a dozen relapsed/refractory patients and about 15 treatment-naive patients, and roughly 18 were IGHV unmutated.

The germline gives CDR1 MGHRA, CDR2 YSYEKL. The CDR3 spans 18 residues. V was pared by 2 bases and J by 6 bases, with 13 bases of the junction left unmatched. Whole-study findings and limits: Baseline clonality exceeded age-matched healthy donors and tracked circulating CD8+ T-cell counts. Baseline levels were approached again at progression, after clonality had risen at ibrutinib response.

Libraries were prepared by immunoSEQ multiplex PCR; TCRdb keeps only in-frame clonotypes and omits some of them. The table shows 160,000 or so clones, with over 65% occurring only once. This clonotype was sampled from a human donor with chronic lymphocytic leukemia. The chain carries TRBV4-1 and TRBJ2-1; 10 bases match TRBD2. The specimen was PBMCs, collected after 12 months of ibrutinib treatment. The DNA for the CDR3 is TGCGCCAGCAGCCAATTATGGTCTAGCGGGAGAATGGGCAATGAGCAGTTCTTC. It translates to CASSQLWSSGRMGNEQFF.